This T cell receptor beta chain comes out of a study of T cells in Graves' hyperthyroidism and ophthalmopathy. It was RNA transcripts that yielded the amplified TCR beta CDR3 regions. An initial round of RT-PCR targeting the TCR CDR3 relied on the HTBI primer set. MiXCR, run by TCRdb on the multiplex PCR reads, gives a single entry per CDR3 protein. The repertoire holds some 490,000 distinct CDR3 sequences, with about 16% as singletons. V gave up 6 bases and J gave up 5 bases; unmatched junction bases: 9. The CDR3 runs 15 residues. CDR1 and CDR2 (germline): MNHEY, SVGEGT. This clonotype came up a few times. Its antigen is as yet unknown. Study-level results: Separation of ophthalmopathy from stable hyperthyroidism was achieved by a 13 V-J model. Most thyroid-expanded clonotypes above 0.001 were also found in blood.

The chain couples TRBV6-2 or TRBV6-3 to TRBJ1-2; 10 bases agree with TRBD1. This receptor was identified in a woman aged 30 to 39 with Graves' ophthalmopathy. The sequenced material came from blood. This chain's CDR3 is CASSPMSGQGYGYTF. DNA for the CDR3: TGTGCCAGCAGCCCTATGTCGGGACAGGGGTATGGCTACACCTTC.